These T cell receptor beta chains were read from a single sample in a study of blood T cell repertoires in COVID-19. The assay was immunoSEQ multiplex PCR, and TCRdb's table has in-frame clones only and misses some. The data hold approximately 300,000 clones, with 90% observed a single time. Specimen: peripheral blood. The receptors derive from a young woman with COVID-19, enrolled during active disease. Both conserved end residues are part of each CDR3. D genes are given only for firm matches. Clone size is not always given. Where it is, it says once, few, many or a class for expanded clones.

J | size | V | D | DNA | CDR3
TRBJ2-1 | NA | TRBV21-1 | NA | TGTGCCAGCAGCACGCCTAGCGGGAGGCCTTACAATGAGCAGTTCTTC | CASSTPSGRPYNEQFF
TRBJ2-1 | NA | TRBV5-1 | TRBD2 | TGCGCCAGCAGCTTGGGGTGGCGGGAGGGCGACAATGAGCAGTTCTTC | CASSLGWREGDNEQFF
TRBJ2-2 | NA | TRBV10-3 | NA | TGTGCCATCAGTGAGGACAGGTCCTACACCGGGGAGCTGTTTTTT | CAISEDRSYTGELFF
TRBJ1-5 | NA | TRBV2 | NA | TGTGCCAGCAGTGAATCGGTTTATCAGCCCCAGCATTTT | CASSESVYQPQHF
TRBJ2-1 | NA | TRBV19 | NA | TGTGCCAGTAGTATGGAGGGATTGTACAATGAGCAGTTCTTC | CASSMEGLYNEQFF
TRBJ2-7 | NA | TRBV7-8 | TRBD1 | TGTGCCAGCAGGCTGGACAGGGTGAACGAGCAGTACTTC | CASRLDRVNEQYF
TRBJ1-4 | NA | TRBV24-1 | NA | TGTGCCACCAGGGGCCCCAATGAAAAACTGTTTTTT | CATRGPNEKLFF
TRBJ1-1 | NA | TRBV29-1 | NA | TGCAGCGTTCGCCCCGGGAGGGAAGGGACTGAAGCTTTCTTT | CSVRPGREGTEAFF
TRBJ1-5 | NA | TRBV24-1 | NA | TGTGCCACCAGCCCAGGGTTACCAGGCAATCAGCCCCAGCATTTT | CATSPGLPGNQPQHF
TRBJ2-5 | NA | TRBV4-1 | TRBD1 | TGCGCCAGCAGTCTTAACGACAGGGTGCAAGAGACCCAGTACTTC | CASSLNDRVQETQYF
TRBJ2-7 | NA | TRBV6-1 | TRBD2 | TGTGCCAGCAGTGTGTTTTCCGGGACTAGCGGGGACGAGCAGTACTTC | CASSVFSGTSGDEQYF
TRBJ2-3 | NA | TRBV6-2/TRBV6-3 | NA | TGTGCCAGCAGTTATACCCGACTAGTCACAGATACGCAGTATTTT | CASSYTRLVTDTQYF
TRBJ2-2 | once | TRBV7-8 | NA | TGTGCCAGCAGCCCTAGACTTGATGGCGGGGGGGAGCTGTTTTTT | CASSPRLDGGGELFF
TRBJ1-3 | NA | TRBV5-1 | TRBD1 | TGCGCCAGCAGCCCCGGACAGGGAAACCTGGGAAACACCATATATTTT | CASSPGQGNLGNTIYF
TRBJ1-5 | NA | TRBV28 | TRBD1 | TGTGCCAGCAGTGCTGGGACAGGGGGTAATCAGCCCCAGCATTTT | CASSAGTGGNQPQHF
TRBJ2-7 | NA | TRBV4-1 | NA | TGCGCCAGCAGCCAAGGGACACAACTCACCTACGAGCAGTACTTC | CASSQGTQLTYEQYF
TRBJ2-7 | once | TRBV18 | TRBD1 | TGTGCCAGCTCACCAACAAGGGGGCCCTACGAGCAGTACTTC | CASSPTRGPYEQYF
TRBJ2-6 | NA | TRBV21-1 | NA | TGTGCCAGCAGCAAAGCGCGGGGGCTAGCGGGACCCCCCCCGTCAGGGGCCAACGTCCTGACTTTC | CASSKARGLAGPPPSGANVLTF
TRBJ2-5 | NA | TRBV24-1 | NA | TGTGCCACCGCCCCGAGGACACCAAGCGACCAAGAGACCCAGTACTTC | CATAPRTPSDQETQYF
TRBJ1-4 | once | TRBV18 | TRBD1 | TGTGCCAGCTCACTTAGACAGGGGGAAGAAAAACTGTTTTTT | CASSLRQGEEKLFF
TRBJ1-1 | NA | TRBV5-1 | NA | TGCGCCAGCACCCGGAGGGGCGCGGGAGGCACTGAAGCTTTCTTT | CASTRRGAGGTEAFF
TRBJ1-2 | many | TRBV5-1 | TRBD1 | TGCGCCAGCAGCACCCGGGACAGGGGGCATGGCTACACCTTC | CASSTRDRGHGYTF
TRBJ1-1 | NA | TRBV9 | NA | TGTGCCAGCAGCGTAGGAGGGACTTTGAACACTGAAGCTTTCTTT | CASSVGGTLNTEAFF
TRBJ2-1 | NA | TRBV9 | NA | TGTGCCAGCAGCGTAGCCCTAACGGATGAGCAGTTCTTC | CASSVALTDEQFF
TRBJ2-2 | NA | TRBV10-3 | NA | TGTGCCATCAGTGGGAAGCGGGCGAACACCGGGGAGCTGTTTTTT | CAISGKRANTGELFF
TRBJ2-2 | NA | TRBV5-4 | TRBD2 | TGTGCCAGCAGCTTGTCGCCTAGCGGATTTCGTGGCACCGGGGAGCTGTTTTTT | CASSLSPSGFRGTGELFF
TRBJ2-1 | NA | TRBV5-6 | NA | TGTGCCAGCAGCTTGGGAGGGCCGCACCGGGGGAATGAGCAGTTCTTC | CASSLGGPHRGNEQFF
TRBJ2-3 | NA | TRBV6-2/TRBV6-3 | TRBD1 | TGTGCCAGCAGTTTGGGACAGAGCACAGATACGCAGTATTTT | CASSLGQSTDTQYF
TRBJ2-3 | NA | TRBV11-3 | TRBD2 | TGTGCCAGCAGCTTGGCTAGCGGGGGTACGCAGTATTTT | CASSLASGGTQYF
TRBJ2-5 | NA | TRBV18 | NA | TGTGCCAGCTCACCACCGAACCAGGGGGAGACCCAGTACTTC | CASSPPNQGETQYF
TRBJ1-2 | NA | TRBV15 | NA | TGTGCCACCAGCACGACAGAAAGGGATTATGGCTATGGCTACACCTTC | CATSTTERDYGYGYTF
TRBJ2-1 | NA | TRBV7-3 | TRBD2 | TGTGCCAGCAGCCCCCGCGGTGCAGCGGGAGCCTACAATGAGCAGTTCTTC | CASSPRGAAGAYNEQFF
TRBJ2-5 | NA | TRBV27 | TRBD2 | TGTGCCAGCAATTTAAGGGGACTAGCGGGAGGCCAAGAGACCCAGTACTTC | CASNLRGLAGGQETQYF
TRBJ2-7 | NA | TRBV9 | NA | TGTGCCAGCAGCGGGGGGCCAGTAGCATTCGAGCAGTACTTC | CASSGGPVAFEQYF
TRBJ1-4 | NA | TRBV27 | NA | TGTGCCAGCAGCCTCGGAGGAGAAAAACTGTTTTTT | CASSLGGEKLFF
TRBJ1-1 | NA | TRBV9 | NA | TGTGCCAGCAGCGTATATCCGGGGAACACTGAAGCTTTCTTT | CASSVYPGNTEAFF
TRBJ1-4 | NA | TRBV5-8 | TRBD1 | TGTGCCAGCAGCCAGACAGGGGCGCGTGAAAAACTGTTTTTT | CASSQTGAREKLFF
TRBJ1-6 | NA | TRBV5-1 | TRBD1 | TGCGCCAGCAGCACCGGGACAGATAATTCACCCCTCCACTTT | CASSTGTDNSPLHF
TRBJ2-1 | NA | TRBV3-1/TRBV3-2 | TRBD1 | TGTGCCAGCAGCTTAGACAGGGTAAATGAGCAGTTCTTC | CASSLDRVNEQFF